This T cell receptor (beta chain) was sequenced in a study of OX40 agonist ivuxolimab in advanced cancers. The repertoire was sequenced with immunoSEQ multiplex PCR; TCRdb's copy has only in-frame clones and lacks some. The sample includes approximately 79,000 clones, 85% of them seen just once. The CDR3 runs to 16 residues. V was cut by 5 bases and J by 3 bases, with 18 bases left in between. Germline V lookup: CDR1 LNHDA, CDR2 SQIVND (reference sequence). The sequence was collected from an adult with an advanced solid tumor such as melanoma, head and neck, liver or kidney cancer. The chain couples TRBV19 to TRBJ2-3; maybe TRBD2 (5 bases). The sample was CD4+ or CD8+ T cells sorted from blood, taken in a trial of the OX40 agonist ivuxolimab. In DNA, the CDR3 is TGTGCCAGTAGTCCCTGGGGAGCGGACGCTACAGATACGCAGTATTTT. This gives the protein CASSPWGADATDTQYF. The variable domain in full, completed from reference TRBV19 and TRBJ2-3, reads DGGITQSPKYLFRKEGQNVTLSCEQNLNHDAMYWYRQDPGQGLRLIYYSQIVNDFQKGDIAEGYSVSREKKESFPLTVTSAQKNPTAFYLCASSPWGADATDTQYFGPGTRLTVL.